The present T cell receptor (beta chain) was sequenced within a study of blood T cell repertoires in COVID-19 (dated by TCRdb to about 2020). For the wider study: Samples covering the acute and convalescent phases of COVID-19 were provided by collaborators in the United States, Italy and Spain. The prospective study material was composed of cDNA or gDNA derived from T cells, B-cell-depleted T cells, or PBMCs. Deeply sampled blood TCRbeta repertoires from subjects exposed to, actively infected with, or recovered from COVID-19 were included in the dataset. The repertoires were released in a freely available public database meant as a resource for research on the immune response to SARS-CoV-2. Where available, HLA class I and class II types were taken from metadata supplied by the sample provider and were not determined by assay-based typing. Samples came from the ongoing ImmuneRACE study (first 160 participants) plus 1,254 subjects from 6 global collaborators. The sample metadata nearly always contained a de-identified subject ID, COVID-19 status, age in years and sex.

The full study reports these points: The quantity of clinical and demographic metadata differed by source and by participant and was supplied without curation.

About this clone itself: Its antigen target is currently unknown. It has no much larger one-base neighbor in the sample; base qualities were not kept.

Enrolling through a virtual design, the prospective study's participants ranged in age from roughly 18 to 95 years and lived across around 25 United States geographic areas. To assign participants to cohorts, the prospective study relied on clinical history that participants themselves reported in a screening survey and a study questionnaire. In the prospective study, mobile phlebotomists collected whole blood, serum and a nasopharyngeal or oropharyngeal swab from each participant. Participants in the prospective study had the option to provide additional blood draws and questionnaires over a 2-month period. Prospective study blood samples were shipped either frozen or at room temperature before DNA extraction. TCRbeta CDR3 regions were amplified from genomic DNA by means of the immunoSEQ Assay, a bias-controlled multiplex PCR. In the paper's pipeline: Within the assay, amplification of reference gene primers was used to estimate how many nucleated cells each sample contained. To quantify the absolute abundance of each unique TCRbeta CDR3 rearrangement, sequence reads were collapsed and filtered. For each sample, productive Simpson clonality was calculated as the square root of Simpson's diversity index over productive rearrangements. TCRdb mirrors the immuneACCESS table, restricted to in-frame sequences. Some clones are absent from its copies; in checked studies, under half trace to an unresolved V gene, and the reason for the others is unknown. V, J and clone size are those of that table, while D and trimming were read from the DNA. This sample comprises around 450,000 clones, nearly 90% of them detected only once. The ten largest clones capture about 2% of the sample.

Sequenced sample: PBMCs or T cells enriched from blood (not recorded which). This receptor was taken from a woman aged 18 to 35 with acute COVID-19.

The CDR3: CASSRTGQTNTEAFF. The DNA reads as follows: TGTGCCAGCAGCCGGACGGGACAAACGAACACTGAAGCTTTCTTT. The sequence joins TRBV28 to TRBJ1-1; perhaps TRBD1 is the D gene, with 6 bases matching. The CDR3, cysteine through phenylalanine, is 15 amino acids long. Of the read, only the CDR3 DNA is kept; its 45 bases are in frame from base 1. V sheds 6 bases and J sheds 1 base, leaving 15 bases between their ends. CDR1 and CDR2, per the germline V gene, are MDHEN and SYDVKM.